Below are 26 T cell receptor beta chains sequenced from a single sample in a study of blood T cell repertoires in COVID-19. Data came from immunoSEQ multiplex PCR; TCRdb stores just in-frame clones and leaves some out. The data show a few hundred thousand clones, 85% to 90% seen once. Sequencing was performed on PBMCs or T cells enriched from blood (not recorded which). The origin of the receptors is a man in his late teens or twenties who had recovered from COVID-19.

The chain has TRBV19 and TRBJ1-6, with 7 bases fitting TRBD1. Trimming took 6 bases from V and 6 from J; bases not matched to a gene: 5. There are 14 residues in the CDR3. Germline V gene data show CDR1 as LNHDA and CDR2 as SQIVND (reference sequence). CDR3 loop: CASSFRDSNSPLHF. CDR3 bases: TGTGCCAGTAGCTTCCGGGACAGTAATTCACCCCTCCACTTT.

The chain uses TRBV5-4 and TRBJ1-1; 8 bases align to TRBD1. CDR1 and CDR2 from the germline V gene are SGHNT and YYREEE (reference sequence). V lost 7 bases and J lost 4; bases outside the gene matches: 12. This CDR3 is 15 amino acids long. The CDR3 DNA is TGTGCCAGCCATCAGAGGACAGGGTCGGGCACTGAAGCTTTCTTT. Amino acids: CASHQRTGSGTEAFF.

The DNA of the CDR3 is TGTGCCACCAGCAGAGATCACGAGGGAGGCTACACCTTC. This sequence encodes CATSRDHEGGYTF. V is TRBV15 and J is TRBJ1-2; D is undetermined. This CDR3 contains 13 residues. Trimming cost V 0 bases and J 8 bases, with 10 bases left between them. The germline V gene encodes CDR1 LNHNV and CDR2 YYDKDF (reference sequence).

This clone was detected only once. The chain has TRBV6-5 and TRBJ1-4; 7 nucleotides agree with TRBD1. Germline loops: CDR1 MNHEY, CDR2 SVGAGI. The CDR3 contains 13 residues. V dropped 5 bases and J dropped 5; count of bases not matched to a gene: 2. CDR3 DNA: TGTGCCAGCAGTATACAGGGGAATGAAAAACTGTTTTTT. Protein sequence: CASSIQGNEKLFF.

This chain joins TRBV6-5 and TRBJ1-1; maybe TRBD1 (6 bases). The ends were cut back, 0 bases at V and 5 bases at J, with 10 bases in the middle. Germline V gene data show CDR1 as MNHEY and CDR2 as SVGAGI. CDR3 length equals 14 residues. CDR3 residues: CASSYSRGRTEAFF. The CDR3 DNA sequence: TGTGCCAGCAGTTACTCGCGGGGGCGGACTGAAGCTTTCTTT.

The V call is TRBV6-5, the J call TRBJ2-1; 10 nucleotides align to TRBD1. The CDR3 runs 15 residues. Germline V gives CDR1 MNHEY, CDR2 SVGAGI. Trimming removed 6 bases from V and 5 bases from J; junction bases left unmatched: 7. CDR3 sequence reads: CASRLTGTGDNEQFF. CDR3 DNA: TGTGCCAGCAGACTTACCGGGACAGGGGACAATGAGCAGTTCTTC.

The chain is built from TRBV29-1 and TRBJ1-3, with unresolved D. In germline, CDR1 is SQVTM, CDR2 ANQGSEA. The CDR3 sequence is 10 residues long. With 0 bases removed from V and 13 bases from J, the gap between germline ends came to 7 bases. The CDR3 region has the DNA TGCAGCGTTGAAGAGGGCAGGATATATTTT. Amino acid sequence: CSVEEGRIYF. The full variable domain, with the rest looked up from reference TRBV29-1 and TRBJ1-3, is SAVISQKPSRDICQRGTSLTIQCQVDSQVTMMFWYRQQPGQSLTLIATANQGSEATYESGFVIDKFPISRPNLTFSTLTVSNMSPEDSSIYLCSVEEGRIYFGEGSWLTVV.

CDR3 sequence (DNA): TGTGCCAGCAGCTTGAGACTAGACAGGGGCTCTGGAAACACCATATATTTT. This sequence encodes CASSLRLDRGSGNTIYF. The chain uses TRBV7-8 and TRBJ1-3; 8 positions match TRBD1. Germline assignment: CDR1 SGHVS and CDR2 FQNEAQ. The CDR3 length is 17 residues. J gave up 0 bases and V 3 bases, and 7 bases lay outside the gene matches.

The rearrangement joins TRBV19 to TRBJ2-1, with TRBD2 identical over 9 bases. Germline lookup yields CDR1 LNHDA and CDR2 SQIVND (reference sequence). This CDR3 region has 14 residues. The V gene end was trimmed by 7 bases and the J gene end by 7 bases; junction bases not matched to a gene: 8. CDR3 residues: CASNVGTSPNEQFF. CDR3 DNA sequence: TGTGCCAGTAACGTAGGGACTAGCCCTAATGAGCAGTTCTTC. Using reference TRBV19 and TRBJ2-1 for the parts outside the CDR3, the full variable domain is DGGITQSPKYLFRKEGQNVTLSCEQNLNHDAMYWYRQDPGQGLRLIYYSQIVNDFQKGDIAEGYSVSREKKESFPLTVTSAQKNPTAFYLCASNVGTSPNEQFFGPGTRLTVL.

This clone occurred once. The V gene is TRBV10-1, the J gene TRBJ2-5; weak D call: TRBD1 (5 bases). The CDR3 has 12 residues. V lost 8 bases and J 5 bases, leaving 12 bases between the germline ends. Germline-derived CDR1 and CDR2 are WNHNN and SYGVQD (reference sequence). As DNA, the CDR3 is TGCGCCAGCGGACAAACGAGGGAGACCCAGTACTTC. Translation gives CASGQTRETQYF.

The chain joins TRBV15 to TRBJ2-3; 8 nucleotides match TRBD1. The CDR3 has 15 residues. V lost 7 bases, J lost 5 bases, and 11 bases stayed unmatched. Germline V lookup: CDR1 LNHNV, CDR2 YYDKDF (reference sequence). CDR3 loop: CATKAGTGNKDTQYF. The CDR3 nucleotides read TGTGCCACCAAGGCAGGGACAGGCAATAAAGATACGCAGTATTTT.

J is TRBJ1-1 and V is TRBV7-3; 11 nucleotides agree with TRBD1. Germline-derived CDR1 and CDR2 are SGHTA and FQGTGA. The CDR3 contains 14 residues. The junction had 3 bases not matched to a gene; V was cut back by 4 bases and J by 5 bases. CDR3 sequence (DNA): TGTGCCAGCAGCTCGGGACAGGGGGTGACTGAAGCTTTCTTT. It encodes CASSSGQGVTEAFF.

A single count supports this clone. The V gene is TRBV3-1 (or the pseudogene TRBV3-2), the J gene TRBJ2-1, with TRBD2 as a possible D gene (7 bases). Germline CDR1 reads LGHDT; CDR2 reads YNNKEL (reference sequence). The CDR3 length is 15 residues. V was pared by 0 bases and J by 6 bases, with 12 bases between. CDR3 sequence reads: CASSQDSGGVNEQFF. The CDR3 nucleotides read TGTGCCAGCAGCCAAGATTCGGGGGGCGTCAATGAGCAGTTCTTC.

The chain combines TRBV19 with TRBJ1-1; D not resolved. The ends were cut back, 6 bases at V and 1 base at J, with 15 bases in the middle. The CDR3 contains 15 residues. Germline V CDR1 and CDR2: LNHDA, SQIVND (reference sequence). The CDR3 nucleotides read TGTGCCAGTAGACAGCTCAGGTCCCCGAACACTGAAGCTTTCTTT. Amino acids: CASRQLRSPNTEAFF. The entire variable domain, with the rest obtained from reference TRBV19 and TRBJ1-1, is as follows: DGGITQSPKYLFRKEGQNVTLSCEQNLNHDAMYWYRQDPGQGLRLIYYSQIVNDFQKGDIAEGYSVSREKKESFPLTVTSAQKNPTAFYLCASRQLRSPNTEAFFGQGTRLTVV.

The V and J genes are TRBV7-2 and TRBJ2-1; 8 nucleotides line up with TRBD2. This CDR3 has 15 amino acids. V lost 1 base to trimming and J lost 5 bases; unmatched junction nucleotides: 4. CDR1 and CDR2 (germline): SGHTA, FQGNSA. The CDR3 DNA is TGTGCCAGCAGCTTAGGGGGCGGGAGGAACAATGAGCAGTTCTTC. Amino acids: CASSLGGGRNNEQFF.

The V call is TRBV12-5, the J call TRBJ1-2, with TRBD1 as a possible D gene (6 bases). CDR1 is LGHNT and CDR2 is FRNRAP in the germline V gene. This CDR3 is 14 amino acids long. V lost 2 bases, J lost 6 bases, and 13 bases lay in between. The CDR3 spells CASGLPRQVHGYTF. DNA for the CDR3: TGTGCTAGTGGTTTGCCTCGACAGGTCCATGGCTACACCTTC.

The V call is TRBV10-3, the J call TRBJ1-5, with 7 bases identical to TRBD1. CDR1 and CDR2 from the germline V gene are ENHRY and SYGVKD. J gave up 7 bases and V 0 bases, and 3 bases lay outside the gene matches. The length of the CDR3 is 14 residues. The CDR3 protein is CAISESRQGQPQHF. The CDR3 nucleotides read TGTGCCATCAGTGAGTCGAGACAGGGACAGCCCCAGCATTTT.

The rearrangement links TRBV12-3 or TRBV12-4 to TRBJ1-3; D remains ambiguous. Trimming stripped 5 bases from V and 2 bases from J, with 4 bases between. This CDR3 has 12 residues. CDR3 in DNA: TGTGCCAGCAGTCTTACTGGAAACACCATATATTTT. Translated: CASSLTGNTIYF.

This clone was counted a single time. CDR3 DNA sequence: TGCGCCAGCAGCCATTCGGGACACAGAAAAAACACCGGGGAGCTGTTTTTT. This codes for CASSHSGHRKNTGELFF. This sequence joins TRBV4-1 and TRBJ2-2, with D possibly being TRBD1 (6 bases). Germline CDR1 is MGHRA and CDR2 is YSYEKL. CDR3 size: 17 residues. V dropped 3 bases and J dropped 2 bases, with 16 bases sitting between them.

This chain joins TRBV9 and TRBJ1-4, with 10 bases identical to TRBD1. In germline, CDR1 is SGDLS, CDR2 YYNGEE. V lost 5 bases and J lost 5; bases outside the gene matches: 3. The CDR3 runs to 14 residues. This CDR3 is CASSLGQGNEKLFF. The CDR3 DNA is TGTGCCAGCAGTCTGGGACAGGGGAATGAAAAACTGTTTTTT.

V and J are TRBV19 and TRBJ1-2; D is unclear. The CDR3 contains 16 residues. Germline V gene sequence: CDR1 LNHDA, CDR2 SQIVND (reference sequence). Trimming left V 5 bases short and J 4 bases short, with 20 bases between. The CDR3 DNA is TGTGCCAGTAGTGTCAACGGGATCCGGGATCTCTATGGCTACACCTTC. It yields the protein CASSVNGIRDLYGYTF.

The V call is TRBV24-1, the J call TRBJ2-5; maybe TRBD1 (5 bases). The germline V gene encodes CDR1 KGHDR and CDR2 SFDVKD. The CDR3 is made up of 17 amino acids. Trimming stripped 2 bases from V and 5 bases from J, with 20 bases between. This chain's CDR3 is CATSDSGPPQGVETQYF. In DNA form, the CDR3 reads TGTGCCACCAGTGATTCGGGCCCCCCCCAGGGCGTCGAGACCCAGTACTTC.

The gene calls are TRBV5-6 and TRBJ2-3; 10 bases fit TRBD2. V trimming: 4 bases; J trimming: 3 bases; junction bases outside the gene matches: 11. CDR3 size: 17 residues. From germline, CDR1 is SGHDT and CDR2 YYEEEE. For the CDR3, the DNA is TGTGCCAGCAGCCTCCAGCGGGGGGGCGGAGTGACAGATACGCAGTATTTT. The encoded protein is CASSLQRGGGVTDTQYF.

The V and J genes are TRBV29-1 and TRBJ2-7, with D possibly TRBD2 on 6 matching bases. CDR3 length: 13 residues. Germline V gene sequence: CDR1 SQVTM, CDR2 ANQGSEA. Trimming shortened V by 3 bases and J by 2 bases, and 11 bases separated the two germline ends. The CDR3 sequence is CSVERGNPYEQYF. The CDR3 DNA sequence: TGCAGCGTTGAGCGGGGAAATCCCTACGAGCAGTACTTC.

In its sample, this clone was seen a few times. The rearrangement links TRBV19 to TRBJ2-2; a weak D match, TRBD1 (6 bases). The CDR3 has 15 residues. CDR1 is LNHDA, CDR2 SQIVND, per germline (reference sequence). V was pared by 5 bases and J by 4 bases, with 14 bases between. This CDR3 reads CASSVTGFGTGELFF. CDR3 in DNA: TGTGCCAGTAGTGTTACAGGGTTTGGCACCGGGGAGCTGTTTTTT.

This clone occurred once. The V gene is TRBV6-4, the J gene TRBJ2-3; 9 bases are a match to TRBD1. Germline lookup yields CDR1 MRHNA and CDR2 SNTAGT. The junction had 6 bases not matched to a gene; V was cut back by 5 bases and J by 0 bases. This CDR3 is 16 amino acids long. CDR3 amino acids: CASSTQGQGSTDTQYF. CDR3 DNA sequence: TGTGCCAGCAGTACACAGGGACAGGGTAGCACAGATACGCAGTATTTT.